This TCR beta chain came from a study of PD-1 blockade in classical Hodgkin lymphoma. Overall study context: Nivolumab 3 mg/kg was given intravenously every 2 weeks. Findings and caveats of the study: What caused the repertoire differences, perhaps disease activity or prior therapy, remains undefined.

There was relapse after autologous stem cell transplantation in every patient, and there was variation in brentuximab vedotin exposure. Germline assignment: CDR1 SGHTS and CDR2 YDEGEE. The CDR3 consists of 14 residues. V shed 0 bases and J shed 5 bases, with 9 bases lying between them. With regard to this clone: The antigen is unknown.

Using immunoSEQ multiplex PCR, the repertoire was profiled, and TCRdb retains in-frame clones only, with some absent. The sample lists 50,000 to 85,000 clones, 71% occurring once. The chain carries TRBV5-8 and TRBJ1-5; D is unclear. The TCR originated in a human donor with classical Hodgkin lymphoma. The source material was peripheral blood mononuclear cells (PBMCs), sampled before the second cycle of nivolumab. CDR3 DNA: TGTGCCAGCAGCTTGGCGGCAGGAGATCAGCCCCAGCATTTT. Protein: CASSLAAGDQPQHF.